This T cell receptor beta chain comes out of a study of blood T cell repertoires in COVID-19. Germline CDR1 and CDR2: SGHNT and YENEEA. V lost 0 bases to trimming and J lost 6 bases, with 6 bases between them. The CDR3 consists of 14 residues. The assay was immunoSEQ multiplex PCR, and TCRdb's table has in-frame clones only and misses some. This sample yields roughly 500,000 clones, of which approximately 90% are seen a single time; 8.3% belongs to the top ten. This clone has a handful of counts. The J gene is TRBJ1-6, the V gene TRBV11-3; D not resolved. Sample: PBMCs or T cells enriched from blood (not recorded which). The sequence was obtained from a woman between 55 and 75 years old who had recovered from COVID-19. CDR3 residues: CASSLDSLNSPLHF. The DNA for the CDR3 is TGTGCCAGCAGCTTAGACAGTCTTAATTCACCCCTCCACTTT.